This T cell receptor beta chain was identified in a study of blood T cell repertoires in COVID-19. CDR3 size: 16 residues. The V segment lost 6 bases and the J segment 6 bases; nucleotides outside the gene matches: 14. Germline V gene lookup returns CDR1 MDHEN and CDR2 SYDVKM. In the source study's methods: It was from reference gene primer amplification that nucleated cell counts were estimated. The repertoire was sequenced with immunoSEQ multiplex PCR; TCRdb's copy has only in-frame clones and lacks some. V and J calls and clone size are those listed in that table; D and trimming were worked out from the DNA. In the table there are a few hundred thousand clones, 80% to 90% of which are singletons. The study recruited people aged about 18 to 90 years across some 23 US areas.

This chain uses TRBV28 with TRBJ1-2; 9 positions agree with TRBD1. This receptor was taken from a woman aged 18-29 years who had recovered from COVID-19. The specimen was PBMCs or T cells enriched from blood (not recorded which). CDR3 sequence: CASRPRPGQGGHGYTF. Here the CDR3 DNA reads TGTGCCAGCAGACCCCGACCGGGACAGGGAGGTCATGGCTACACCTTC.